The T cell receptor (beta chain) under discussion was sequenced for a study of PD-L1 blockade in urothelial cancer. In the study overall: Atezolizumab, begun by patients at some point between 2013 and 2014, was given at 1,200 mg intravenously every 3 weeks.

CDR1 and CDR2 from the germline V gene are SGDLS and YYNGEE. V dropped 3 bases and J dropped 7; count of bases not matched to a gene: 6. This CDR3 is built from 16 residues. Time point here: peripheral blood 6 weeks after treatment start. Patient disease was locally advanced or metastatic urothelial carcinoma. Libraries were prepared by immunoSEQ multiplex PCR; TCRdb keeps only in-frame clonotypes and omits some of them. Of about 120,000 clones in the sample, more than 75% were seen once. The sample holds one count of this clone. This TCR was sampled from a man in his fifties or sixties with urothelial cancer. The J gene is TRBJ2-2, the V gene TRBV9; 13 bases map to TRBD2. Here the sequenced sample was PBMCs, taken around atezolizumab (anti-PD-L1) treatment. CDR3 in DNA: TGTGCCAGCAGCGAGACTAGCGGGAGGATTGGCGGGGAGCTGTTTTTT. Encoded protein: CASSETSGRIGGELFF.